Here is one T cell receptor (beta chain) with its context. This sample stems from a study of control samples from healthy donors and cancer patients. Data came from immunoSEQ multiplex PCR; TCRdb stores just in-frame clones and leaves some out. The sample lists some 80,000 clones; roughly 90% were seen once. V was shortened by 2 bases and J by 4 bases, with 15 bases between the two germline ends. CDR3 length: 15 amino acids. Germline V gene data show CDR1 as GTSNPN and CDR2 as SVGIG (reference sequence). This clonotype was sampled from a woman aged 55-75 years with head and neck cancer. The chain links TRBV30 to TRBJ1-3; D ambiguous. Sequencing was performed on PBMCs. CDR3 in DNA: TGTGCCTGGAGTAAGGTCCTCTCTGCCGGAAACACCATATATTTT. Its translation: CAWSKVLSAGNTIYF.